Included here is one T cell receptor (beta chain) sequence, with context. V lost 5 bases, J lost 6 bases, and 8 bases lay in between. There are 12 residues in the CDR3. CDR1 and CDR2 (germline): MNHEY, SMNVEV (reference sequence). This record comes from a study of shared T cell receptors in the human thymus. Generated by immunoSEQ multiplex PCR, the TCRdb table keeps only in-frame clones and is missing some. In the table there are a few hundred thousand clones, over 90% of which are singletons. The V and J genes are TRBV27 and TRBJ2-1; D not certain. Sequencing used thymocytes. The TCR sequence derives from a human donor. In DNA form, the CDR3 reads TGTGCCAGCAGTACCCTGCGCAATGAGCAGTTCTTC. Protein product: CASSTLRNEQFF.